This T cell receptor beta chain stems from a study of a mutant IDH1 vaccine in newly diagnosed glioma. As regards this clone: Its specificity is unknown.

Using immunoSEQ multiplex PCR, the repertoire was profiled, and TCRdb retains in-frame clones only, with some absent. The sample has fewer than 75,000 clones, approximately 84% seen once; the top ten hold roughly 9%. The CDR3 runs to 12 residues. Trimming took off 1 base at V and 6 bases at J, with 5 bases between the two ends. Germline V gene sequence: CDR1 MNHEY, CDR2 SMNVEV (reference sequence). Documented time point: week 11, during vaccination. Topical imiquimod accompanied each vaccine dose, which consisted of 300 ug of mutant IDH1 20-mer peptide. The starting material was PBMCs, obtained from a glioma patient whose treatment included an IDH1 peptide vaccine. The chain combines TRBV27 with TRBJ2-3; D is possibly TRBD1 or TRBD2 (5 bases each). This clonotype was obtained from a woman between 45 and 60 years old with glioma. CDR3 sequence: CASSLWGDTQYF. For the CDR3, the DNA is TGTGCCAGCAGTTTATGGGGGGATACGCAGTATTTT.